A selection of T cell receptor beta chains follows, all from one sample in a study of cytomegalovirus exposure and HLA in healthy donors. The repertoire was sequenced with immunoSEQ multiplex PCR; TCRdb's copy has only in-frame clones and lacks some. The sample yields 150,000 to 200,000 clones, of which the top ten take up 2% to 2.5%. The sample was PBMCs. These receptors were obtained from a man aged 25-45 years in good health and CMV-seronegative. Each CDR3 is given with its conserved first and last residue. The D gene is left open where the match is weak.

v_call	j_call	d_call	cdr3_aa	cdr3_nt
TRBV28	TRBJ2-3	TRBD2	CASRAGVTTDTQYF	TGTGCCAGCAGAGCGGGAGTAACAACAGATACGCAGTATTTT
TRBV28	TRBJ1-1	NA	CASSSGQPYTEAFF	TGTGCCAGCAGTTCCGGACAGCCGTACACTGAAGCTTTCTTT
TRBV19	TRBJ1-2	NA	CASSGRGNYGYTF	TGTGCCAGTAGTGGCAGGGGCAACTATGGCTACACCTTC
TRBV27	TRBJ2-7	NA	CASSLWSSHEQYF	TGTGCCAGCAGTTTATGGAGTTCACACGAGCAGTACTTC
TRBV25-1	TRBJ2-7	NA	CASSEGHYSYEQYF	TGTGCCAGCAGTGAGGGACACTACTCCTACGAGCAGTACTTC
TRBV5-6	TRBJ2-7	NA	CASSLDGSSYEQYF	TGTGCCAGCAGCTTGGACGGGAGCTCCTACGAGCAGTACTTC
TRBV5-1	TRBJ2-3	TRBD1	CASSLGTGEAGTDTQYF	TGCGCCAGCAGCTTGGGGACAGGGGAAGCGGGCACAGATACGCAGTATTTT
TRBV5-1	TRBJ1-1	TRBD1	CASSSQGQGNTEAFF	TGCGCCAGCAGCTCACAGGGACAGGGGAACACTGAAGCTTTCTTT
TRBV7-9	TRBJ2-7	TRBD1	CASSRRDRSYEQYF	TGTGCCAGCAGCCGTCGGGACAGGTCCTACGAGCAGTACTTC
TRBV11-2	TRBJ2-2	TRBD2	CASSLDEWGSGRLNTGELFF	TGTGCCAGCAGCTTAGATGAATGGGGTAGCGGGAGGTTGAACACCGGGGAGCTGTTTTTT
TRBV10-3	TRBJ2-3	TRBD2	CATASGSTDTQYF	TGTGCCACAGCTAGCGGGAGCACAGATACGCAGTATTTT
TRBV5-1	TRBJ2-1	TRBD2	CASSLTGGSSYNEQFF	TGCGCCAGCAGCCTAACGGGGGGAAGCTCCTACAATGAGCAGTTCTTC
TRBV19	TRBJ2-4	NA	CASSIQGAKNIQYF	TGTGCCAGTAGTATCCAGGGGGCCAAAAACATTCAGTACTTC
TRBV6-4	TRBJ1-1	NA	CASSDDKGGEPRPENTEAFF	TGTGCCAGCAGTGACGACAAGGGGGGGGAGCCGAGACCAGAGAACACTGAAGCTTTCTTT
TRBV29-1	TRBJ2-7	NA	CSVRAPTTNEQYF	TGCAGTGTTCGTGCGCCCACAACTAACGAGCAGTACTTC
TRBV5-1	TRBJ1-2	NA	CASKEGGADYYGYTF	TGCGCCAGCAAGGAGGGGGGGGCGGACTACTATGGCTACACCTTC